Shown below are 8 T cell receptor beta chains from a single sample sequenced in a study of cytomegalovirus exposure and HLA in healthy donors. PCR amplification relied on 60 Vbeta primers (plus 13 Jbeta primers). Using immunoSEQ multiplex PCR, the repertoire was profiled, and TCRdb retains in-frame clones only, with some absent. The table lists about 200,000 clones, with around 1.1% in the top ten. Material: PBMCs. The source of these receptors is a girl aged 2 to 10 in good health and CMV-seropositive.

V is TRBV7-9 and J is TRBJ2-7; possibly TRBD2 for D (6 bases). This CDR3 is 14 amino acids long. Trimming cost V 5 bases and J 1 base, with 12 bases left between them. Germline values: CDR1 SEHNR, CDR2 FQNEAQ (reference sequence). DNA of the CDR3: TGTGCCAGCAGCCCCAGCGGGTGGTCCTACGAGCAGTACTTC. Amino acids: CASSPSGWSYEQYF.

V usage is TRBV7-8 and J usage is TRBJ2-1; D is possibly TRBD2 (5 bases). The V and J ends lost 6 bases and 3 bases respectively, with 12 bases between them. The CDR3 has 14 amino acids. Per germline, CDR1 SGHVS and CDR2 FQNEAQ. The CDR3: CASRGSPDYNEQFF. The CDR3 bases are TGTGCCAGCAGAGGGAGCCCGGACTACAATGAGCAGTTCTTC.

This sequence joins TRBV25-1 and TRBJ2-3, with 9 bases lining up with TRBD2. CDR1 is MGHDK, CDR2 SYGVNS, per germline. The V segment lost 8 bases and the J segment 0 bases; nucleotides outside the gene matches: 6. CDR3 size: 15 residues. The chain's CDR3 is CASGTSGRSTDTQYF. Here the CDR3 DNA reads TGTGCCAGCGGTACAAGCGGGAGGAGCACAGATACGCAGTATTTT.

The chain employs TRBV7-9 and TRBJ2-1; 7 positions match TRBD2. The CDR3 is 15 residues long. CDR1 and CDR2 from the germline V gene are SEHNR and FQNEAQ (reference sequence). The junction had 7 bases not matched to a gene; V was cut back by 5 bases and J by 3 bases. CDR3 loop: CASSPERGLYNEQFF. The CDR3 DNA reads TGTGCCAGCAGCCCCGAGCGGGGACTCTACAATGAGCAGTTCTTC.

The J gene is TRBJ1-1, the V gene TRBV27; D gene unclear. Germline V gene data show CDR1 as MNHEY and CDR2 as SMNVEV (reference sequence). The ends were cut back, 4 bases at V and 0 bases at J, with 12 bases in the middle. There are 15 residues in the CDR3. CDR3 coding DNA: TGTGCCAGCAGTTCACGGAGGAGGGTGAACACTGAAGCTTTCTTT. Amino acid sequence: CASSSRRRVNTEAFF.

The chain joins TRBV18 to TRBJ2-1; the D gene is possibly TRBD2 (5 bases). Germline CDR1 and CDR2: KGHSH and LQKENI. Trimming took 1 base from V and 4 from J, leaving 11 bases between them. The CDR3 has 15 residues. In nucleotides, the CDR3 is TGTGCCAGCTCACCACGCACTAGAAATTACAATGAGCAGTTCTTC. Amino acids: CASSPRTRNYNEQFF. Filled out from reference TRBV18 and TRBJ2-1, the complete variable domain reads NAGVMQNPRHLVRRRGQEARLRCSPMKGHSHVYWYRQLPEEGLKFMVYLQKENIIDESGMPKERFSAEFPKEGPSILRIQQVVRGDSAAYFCASSPRTRNYNEQFFGPGTRLTVL.

This chain joins TRBV12-2 and TRBJ1-2; the table's D call, TRBD1, has no DNA check behind it. TRBV12-2 is reported as a pseudogene. The CDR3 covers 13 residues. The CDR3, as DNA: TGTGCAAGTCGCCCCCAGTGGCTCTATGGCTACACCTTC. Translation gives CASRPQWLYGYTF.

The chain joins TRBV15 to TRBJ2-1; 10 nucleotides match TRBD1. V gave up 0 bases and J gave up 6 bases; unmatched junction bases: 2. CDR1 LNHNV and CDR2 YYDKDF come from the germline V gene (reference sequence). This CDR3 comprises 15 residues. As DNA, the CDR3 is TGTGCCACCAGCAGAGATCGGACAGGGGGCAATGAGCAGTTCTTC. This codes for CATSRDRTGGNEQFF.